This T cell receptor beta chain was found in a study of shared clonotypes between healthy human individuals. Trimming took 3 bases from V and 3 from J, leaving 11 bases between them. The CDR3 is made up of 14 amino acids. Germline V CDR1 and CDR2: GTSNPN, SVGIG (reference sequence). Of note for this clone: Its specificity is not known.

Overall study findings and caveats: Among the subsets, naive ones generally showed larger estimated richness than memory ones. An expected dependence of interdonor clonotype sharing on sequencing depth was noted.

Measured with immunoSEQ multiplex PCR; TCRdb has only the in-frame clones, and not every one. The table records approximately 2.3 million clones, about 92% of them present only once. The chain has TRBV30 and TRBJ1-4; D perhaps matches TRBD1 (5 bases). This clonotype originated in a man between 18 and 35 years old in good health. Some clones in this sample may be carry-over from other donors' samples. The sequencing sample was made of naive CD4+ T cells from PBMCs. Subset defined: CD45RA+ positively selected. DNA for the CDR3: TGTGCCTGGAGCTGGGGGAGATCTAATGAAAAACTGTTTTTT. It codes for CAWSWGRSNEKLFF.